These T cell receptor beta chains were read from a single sample in a study of TIL therapy for anti-PD-1-resistant metastatic lung cancer. Sequenced by immunoSEQ multiplex PCR; TCRdb stores in-frame clones only, minus some. The sample has tens of thousands of clones, around 86% seen once. The source material was blood, sampled at baseline. Receptors were obtained from a person between 25 and 79 years old with non-small cell lung cancer. Both conserved end residues are part of each CDR3. D genes are given only for firm matches. Where a row states a size, it is once, few, many or the class of an expanded clone; other rows omit it.

clone size	V gene	D gene	J gene	CDR3 protein	CDR3 DNA
NA	TRBV5-8	TRBD2	TRBJ2-3	CASRRGGIADTQYF	TGTGCCAGCAGGAGGGGAGGGATCGCAGATACGCAGTATTTT
NA	TRBV4-1	TRBD1	TRBJ2-5	CASSQDRTGGETQYF	TGCGCCAGCAGCCAAGATCGGACAGGCGGGGAGACCCAGTACTTC
NA	TRBV27	TRBD1	TRBJ1-4	CASSYRGYTNEKLFF	TGTGCCAGCAGTTACAGGGGATATACTAATGAAAAACTGTTTTTT
NA	TRBV19	NA	TRBJ1-6	CASARSNLNSPLHF	TGTGCCAGTGCCCGGAGTAATTTGAATTCACCCCTCCACTTT
NA	TRBV2	TRBD1	TRBJ1-5	CASSERGQVNQPQHF	TGTGCCAGCAGTGAGCGGGGACAGGTCAATCAGCCCCAGCATTTT
NA	TRBV24-1	TRBD1	TRBJ2-7	CATSDFAGTGKSVHEQYF	TGTGCCACCAGTGATTTTGCGGGGACAGGGAAGAGTGTCCACGAGCAGTACTTC
NA	TRBV2	NA	TRBJ1-1	CASSEGTEAFF	TGTGCCAGCAGTGAGGGAACTGAAGCTTTCTTT
NA	TRBV6-5	NA	TRBJ1-1	CASKGQGTEAFF	TGTGCCAGTAAGGGGCAGGGTACTGAAGCTTTCTTT
NA	TRBV4-1	NA	TRBJ1-3	CASSQDPHVSSGNTIYF	TGCGCCAGCAGCCAAGACCCACACGTTAGCTCTGGAAACACCATATATTTT
NA	TRBV5-5	NA	TRBJ2-2	CASSSLGGQNTGELFF	TGTGCCAGCAGCTCACTCGGGGGACAGAACACCGGGGAGCTGTTTTTT
NA	TRBV4-1	NA	TRBJ2-3	CASSPKDGRFSTDTQYF	TGCGCCAGCAGCCCCAAAGACGGGAGATTCAGCACAGATACGCAGTATTTT
NA	TRBV4-1	NA	TRBJ1-4	CASSQDGNRAKEKLFF	TGCGCCAGCAGCCAAGATGGTAACCGAGCAAAAGAAAAACTGTTTTTT
NA	TRBV5-6	NA	TRBJ2-3	CASSSDPGADTQYF	TGTGCCAGCAGCTCTGACCCGGGGGCAGATACGCAGTATTTT
NA	TRBV18	NA	TRBJ2-2	CASHVANTGELFF	TGTGCCAGCCACGTAGCGAACACCGGGGAGCTGTTTTTT
NA	TRBV6-5	NA	TRBJ2-2	CASGTDQNTGELFF	TGTGCCAGTGGGACTGACCAGAACACCGGGGAGCTGTTTTTT
NA	TRBV28	NA	TRBJ2-6	CASSYGEGSGANVLTF	TGTGCCAGCAGTTACGGAGAGGGTTCTGGGGCCAACGTCCTGACTTTC
NA	TRBV10-3	NA	TRBJ2-5	CAISESRETQYF	TGTGCCATCAGTGAGTCGAGGGAGACCCAGTACTTC
NA	TRBV11-1	NA	TRBJ2-3	CASSLGPWDTQYF	TGTGCCAGCAGCTTAGGACCATGGGATACGCAGTATTTT
NA	TRBV19	NA	TRBJ1-1	CASRPGDMNTEAFF	TGTGCCAGTAGGCCGGGGGACATGAACACTGAAGCTTTCTTT
NA	TRBV19	TRBD1	TRBJ1-2	CASSFSDRVYGYTF	TGTGCCAGTAGTTTCAGCGACAGGGTGTATGGCTACACCTTC
NA	TRBV2	TRBD2	TRBJ2-1	CASRGGSIDNEQFF	TGTGCCAGCCGGGGGGGTTCTATCGACAATGAGCAGTTCTTC
few	TRBV5-6	TRBD1	TRBJ2-7	CASSFRQGIFEQYF	TGTGCCAGCAGCTTCCGACAGGGGATCTTCGAGCAGTACTTC
NA	TRBV5-1	NA	TRBJ1-1	CASSFNTEAFF	TGCGCCAGCAGCTTCAACACTGAAGCTTTCTTT
once	TRBV29-1	NA	TRBJ2-1	CSVEESWGGRYNEQFF	TGCAGCGTTGAAGAGTCGTGGGGGGGCCGGTACAATGAGCAGTTCTTC
NA	TRBV4-1	NA	TRBJ1-5	CASSQDLGVAQPQHF	TGCGCCAGCAGCCAAGATTTGGGGGTCGCTCAGCCCCAGCATTTT
NA	TRBV5-1	NA	TRBJ2-2	CASSWRGVGSPTGELFF	TGCGCCAGCAGCTGGAGGGGGGTCGGGAGTCCGACCGGGGAGCTGTTTTTT
few	TRBV10-1	NA	TRBJ1-5	CASSLRIGLNYSNQPQHF	TGCGCCAGCAGTCTCCGAATCGGGCTGAATTATAGCAATCAGCCCCAGCATTTT
NA	TRBV30	TRBD1	TRBJ1-1	CAWSNTGAVLYEAFF	TGTGCCTGGAGTAACACAGGGGCGGTTTTGTACGAAGCTTTCTTT
NA	TRBV18	NA	TRBJ1-2	CASSPNREGYTF	TGTGCCAGCTCACCAAACAGGGAGGGCTACACCTTC
NA	TRBV11-2	NA	TRBJ1-4	CASSPRVVGEKLFF	TGTGCCAGCAGCCCCAGGGTGGTGGGAGAAAAACTGTTTTTT
once	TRBV12-3/TRBV12-4	NA	TRBJ1-2	CASSSGSRAGYTF	TGTGCCAGCAGCTCAGGGTCTAGGGCTGGCTACACCTTC
NA	TRBV5-5	TRBD2	TRBJ2-3	CASSSRAGVTTDTQYF	TGTGCCAGCAGCTCGAGAGCGGGGGTTACCACAGATACGCAGTATTTT
NA	TRBV28	TRBD2	TRBJ2-1	CASSETRGGVNEQFF	TGTGCCAGCAGTGAGACGCGGGGGGGCGTGAATGAGCAGTTCTTC
NA	TRBV7-9	NA	TRBJ1-4	CASSRMGATNEKLFF	TGTGCCAGCAGCCGGATGGGGGCAACTAATGAAAAACTGTTTTTT
few	TRBV4-1	NA	TRBJ2-7	CASSQDQGIYEQYF	TGCGCCAGCAGCCAAGATCAGGGGATCTACGAGCAGTACTTC
NA	TRBV5-6	NA	TRBJ1-6	CASSLFTGMTTQDNSPLHF	TGTGCCAGCAGCTTGTTTACGGGAATGACGACCCAAGATAATTCACCCCTCCACTTT
NA	TRBV2	TRBD1	TRBJ1-2	CARPGQGSKGYTF	TGTGCCAGGCCGGGACAGGGGTCGAAGGGCTACACCTTC
NA	TRBV6-5	NA	TRBJ1-3	CASSYTPQGPGNTIYF	TGTGCCAGCAGTTACACCCCCCAGGGGCCAGGAAACACCATATATTTT
NA	TRBV30	NA	TRBJ2-7	CAWSVRATVGHEQYF	TGTGCCTGGAGTGTAAGGGCCACGGTTGGCCACGAGCAGTACTTC
NA	TRBV20-1	NA	TRBJ2-3	CSAIRGDTQYF	TGCAGTGCTATTAGGGGAGATACGCAGTATTTT
NA	TRBV19	TRBD1	TRBJ2-3	CASSIGRDRVERTDTQYF	TGTGCCAGTAGTATAGGCCGGGACAGGGTTGAAAGGACAGATACGCAGTATTTT
NA	TRBV6-2/TRBV6-3	TRBD1	TRBJ2-3	CASSGGQGAADTQYF	TGTGCCAGCAGTGGCGGACAGGGGGCAGCAGATACGCAGTATTTT
NA	TRBV3-1/TRBV3-2	NA	TRBJ1-2	CASSLSRVSGYTF	TGTGCCAGCAGTTTAAGTAGGGTGAGCGGCTACACCTTC
NA	TRBV18	TRBD1	TRBJ1-2	CASSPMDGQGSRGYTF	TGTGCCAGCTCACCAATGGACGGACAGGGATCACGGGGCTACACCTTC
NA	TRBV27	NA	TRBJ2-7	CASSLLASQKYEQYF	TGTGCCAGCAGTTTATTGGCTAGCCAAAAATACGAGCAGTACTTC
NA	TRBV10-2	NA	TRBJ1-1	CASSARENTEAFF	TGCGCCAGCAGTGCGAGGGAGAACACTGAAGCTTTCTTT
once	TRBV5-6	NA	TRBJ2-2	CASSRGLTGELFF	TGTGCCAGCAGCCGTGGGTTGACCGGGGAGCTGTTTTTT
NA	TRBV6-1	NA	TRBJ1-5	CASSGIIIQGGTQPQHF	TGTGCCAGCAGTGGGATAATCATTCAAGGCGGGACTCAGCCCCAGCATTTT
NA	TRBV4-1	NA	TRBJ2-7	CASSQPGYGTLSYEQYF	TGCGCCAGCAGCCAGCCAGGCTACGGGACCCTCTCCTACGAGCAGTACTTC
NA	TRBV18	NA	TRBJ2-7	CASSPPFGVYEQYF	TGTGCCAGCTCACCACCGTTTGGGGTTTACGAGCAGTACTTC
once	TRBV9	TRBD1	TRBJ2-7	CASSVGTGLYEQYF	TGTGCCAGCAGCGTCGGGACAGGGCTGTACGAGCAGTACTTC
NA	TRBV7-3	NA	TRBJ2-3	CASSSDYTDTQYF	TGTGCCAGCAGCTCGGACTACACAGATACGCAGTATTTT
NA	TRBV28	TRBD1	TRBJ1-2	CASSLTGTYGYTF	TGTGCCAGCAGTCTGACAGGGACCTATGGCTACACCTTC
NA	TRBV19	TRBD1	TRBJ2-7	CASRTEGTGSMGEQYF	TGTGCCAGTAGAACCGAGGGGACAGGGTCGATGGGCGAGCAGTACTTC
NA	TRBV10-3	NA	TRBJ2-7	CAFAPGTLGEQYF	TGTGCCTTCGCTCCCGGGACGCTTGGTGAGCAGTACTTC
NA	TRBV28	NA	TRBJ2-1	CASSLFVRNEQFF	TGTGCCAGCAGTTTATTCGTACGGAATGAGCAGTTCTTC